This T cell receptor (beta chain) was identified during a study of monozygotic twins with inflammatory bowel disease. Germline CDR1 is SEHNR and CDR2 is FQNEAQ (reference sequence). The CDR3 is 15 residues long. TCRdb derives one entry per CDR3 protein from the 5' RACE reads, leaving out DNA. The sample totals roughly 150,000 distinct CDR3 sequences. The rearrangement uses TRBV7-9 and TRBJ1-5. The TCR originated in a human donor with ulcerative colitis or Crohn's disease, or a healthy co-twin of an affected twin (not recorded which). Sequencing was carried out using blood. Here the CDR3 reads CASSLADGPNQPQHF.